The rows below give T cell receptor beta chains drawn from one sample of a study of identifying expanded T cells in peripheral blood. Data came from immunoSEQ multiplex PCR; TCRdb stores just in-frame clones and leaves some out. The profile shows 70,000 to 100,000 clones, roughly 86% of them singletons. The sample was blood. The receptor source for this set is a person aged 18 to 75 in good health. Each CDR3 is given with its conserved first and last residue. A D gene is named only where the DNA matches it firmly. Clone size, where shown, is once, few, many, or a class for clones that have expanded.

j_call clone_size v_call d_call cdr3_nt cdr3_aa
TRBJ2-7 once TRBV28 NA TGTGCCAGCATGAGGGGGGCGGCCTACGAGCAGTACTTC CASMRGAAYEQYF
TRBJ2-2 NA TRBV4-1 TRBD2 TGCGCCAGCAGCCTACCGGGACTAGGGTTGATCGGGGAGCTGTTTTTT CASSLPGLGLIGELFF
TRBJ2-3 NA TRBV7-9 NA TGTGCCAGCAGCTCCACAGATACGCAGTATTTT CASSSTDTQYF
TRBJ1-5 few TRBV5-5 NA TGTGCCAGCAGCTTGGAACCTGAGGTTGCCCAGCATTTT CASSLEPEVAQHF
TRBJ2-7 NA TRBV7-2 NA TGTGCCAGCAGCTTATTACCGGGGTACTACGAGCAGTACTTC CASSLLPGYYEQYF
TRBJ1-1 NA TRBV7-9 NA TGTGCCAGCAGCTTAGCTCGGGGGGTGAACACTGAAGCTTTCTTT CASSLARGVNTEAFF
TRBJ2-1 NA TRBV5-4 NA TGTGCCAGCAGCTTGAGGGCTGCCCACAATGAGCAGTTCTTC CASSLRAAHNEQFF
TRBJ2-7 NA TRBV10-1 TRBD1 TGCGCCAGCAGTGCACCGGGACAGGCCCACTACGAGCAGTACTTC CASSAPGQAHYEQYF
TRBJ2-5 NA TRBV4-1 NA TGCGCCAGCAGTCTTGCGAGGGGCCGGGAGGAGACCCAGTACTTC CASSLARGREETQYF
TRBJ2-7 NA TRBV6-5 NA TGTGCCAGCAGTATAGATGTATCCTACGAGCAGTACTTC CASSIDVSYEQYF
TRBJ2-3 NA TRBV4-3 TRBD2 TGCGCCAGCAGCCACCCAGCGGGAAGGGTTGATACGCAGTATTTT CASSHPAGRVDTQYF
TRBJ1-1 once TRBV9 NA TGTGCCAGCAGCCCGTTAGTCGGGGTCACTGAAGCTTTCTTT CASSPLVGVTEAFF
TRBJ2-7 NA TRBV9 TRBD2 TGTGCCAGCAGCTCACGACTAGCGGACGAGCAGTACTTC CASSSRLADEQYF
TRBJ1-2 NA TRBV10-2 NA TGCGCCAGCAGTGCTTTGGCAACCTTCGGCTACACCTTC CASSALATFGYTF
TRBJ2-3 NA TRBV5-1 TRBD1 TGCGCCAGCAGCTTACGGACAGGCCGCACAGATACGCAGTATTTT CASSLRTGRTDTQYF
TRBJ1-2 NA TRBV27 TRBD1 TGTGCCAGTCGGACAGGGGGATACGATGGCTACACCTTC CASRTGGYDGYTF
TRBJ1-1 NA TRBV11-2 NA TGTGCCAGCAGCTTAAGTGGTGTCGAGGTAGCTTTCTTT CASSLSGVEVAFF
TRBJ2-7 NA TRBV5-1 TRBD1 TGCGCCAGCAGCGACGGGACAGGGACCTACGAGCAGTACTTC CASSDGTGTYEQYF
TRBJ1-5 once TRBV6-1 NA TGTGCCAGCAGTGAATCGACCTGGGGAAGCAATCAGCCCCAGCATTTT CASSESTWGSNQPQHF
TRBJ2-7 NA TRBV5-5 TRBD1 TGTGCCAGCAGCGCCGGGACAGGGTCGTACGAGCAGTACTTC CASSAGTGSYEQYF
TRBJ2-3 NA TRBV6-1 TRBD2 TGTGCCAGCAGTGAGGTCAGGACTAGCGGGCCAGATACGCAGTATTTT CASSEVRTSGPDTQYF
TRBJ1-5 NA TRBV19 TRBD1 TGTGCCAGTGCCGAACAGGGGCCGGGGTGGCCCCAGCATTTT CASAEQGPGWPQHF
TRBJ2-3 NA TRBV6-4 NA TGTGCCAGCAGTGACACAACTGGAAGGGGTAGAGATACGCAGTATTTT CASSDTTGRGRDTQYF
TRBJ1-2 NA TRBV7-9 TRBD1 TGTGCCAGCAGCTTCGCGACAGGGGGTTATGGCTACACCTTC CASSFATGGYGYTF
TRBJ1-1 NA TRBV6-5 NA TGTGCCAGCAGTTACATCCCCCCGCTGCGGAACACTGAAGCTTTCTTT CASSYIPPLRNTEAFF
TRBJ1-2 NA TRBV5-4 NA TGTGCCAGCAGCCGGGTAGGGGGAGAGGGCTACACCTTC CASSRVGGEGYTF
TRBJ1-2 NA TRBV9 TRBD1 TGTGCCAGCAGCGCCACCAGGGACAGGAGGCAAGGGGGTGGCTACACCTTC CASSATRDRRQGGGYTF
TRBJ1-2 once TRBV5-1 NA TGCGCCAGCAGCTTATCGACAGGAAACTATGGCTACACCTTC CASSLSTGNYGYTF
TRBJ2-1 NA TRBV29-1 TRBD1 TGCAGCGTTCCCCAGGGACAGGGGGCGGGAAATGAGCAGTTCTTC CSVPQGQGAGNEQFF
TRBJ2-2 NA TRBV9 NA TGTGCCAGCAGCGGGGGTGGGGACGCCGATGGAACCGGGGAGCTGTTTTTT CASSGGGDADGTGELFF
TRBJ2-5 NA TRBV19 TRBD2 TGTGCCCCAGTAGGGGGGCTAGCGGGAGATTCCCCAGGGTGCGAGACCCAGTACTTC CAPVGGLAGDSPGCETQYF
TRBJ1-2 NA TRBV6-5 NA TGTGCCAGCAGTTACGGGAGGGGCGAACGTGGCTACACCTTC CASSYGRGERGYTF
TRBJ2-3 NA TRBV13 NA TGTGCCAGCACCCCCCGTAGCACAGATACGCAGTATTTT CASTPRSTDTQYF
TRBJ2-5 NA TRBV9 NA TGTGCCAGCAGCGTATCCCAGCAAGAGACCCAGTACTTC CASSVSQQETQYF
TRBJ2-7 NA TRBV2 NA TGTGCCAGCAGTCGTGCCAGCTACGAGCAGTACTTC CASSRASYEQYF
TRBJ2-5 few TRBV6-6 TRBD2 TGTGCCAGCAGTTACTCTACTAGCGGGATCCAAGAGACCCAGTACTTC CASSYSTSGIQETQYF
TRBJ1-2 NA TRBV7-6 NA TGTGCCAGCAGGTTCCGGACAGTTGCTAACTATGGCTACACCTTC CASRFRTVANYGYTF
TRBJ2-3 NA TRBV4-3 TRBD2 TGCGCCAGCAGCCAAGGTAGCGGGAGGGGGGATACGCAGTATTTT CASSQGSGRGDTQYF
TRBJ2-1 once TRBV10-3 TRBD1 TGTGCCATCATTGAGACAGGGTCAAATGAGCAGTTCTTC CAIIETGSNEQFF
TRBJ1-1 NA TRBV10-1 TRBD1 TGCGCCAGCAGACCGGACAGGGAGGACACTGAAGCTTTCTTT CASRPDREDTEAFF
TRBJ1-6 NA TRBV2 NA TGTGCCAGCAGTGAGGGCAGGGAGGCGCCCCTCCACTTT CASSEGREAPLHF
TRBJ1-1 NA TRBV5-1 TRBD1 TGCGCCAGCAGCATACAGGGGCCCACTGAAGCTTTCTTT CASSIQGPTEAFF
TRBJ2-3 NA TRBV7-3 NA TGTGCCAGCAGCTCCAGGGGGGGCTTCACAGATACGCAGTATTTT CASSSRGGFTDTQYF
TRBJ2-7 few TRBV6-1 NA TGTGCCAGCAGTGAGAGGGAGACTGTTGAGCAGTACTTC CASSERETVEQYF
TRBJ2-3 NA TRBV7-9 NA TGTGCCAGCAGCTTAGTGGAAGATACGCAGTATTTT CASSLVEDTQYF
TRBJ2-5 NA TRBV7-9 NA TGTGCCAGCAGCCCTGCTGAGACCCAGTACTTC CASSPAETQYF
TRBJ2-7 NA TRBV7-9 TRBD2 TGTGCCAGCAGCTTAGCGGGGGGGACGTACGAGCAGTACTTC CASSLAGGTYEQYF